A single sample is the source of the 8 T cell receptor beta chains below, sequenced in a study of blood T cell repertoires in COVID-19. Repertoires were generated with immunoSEQ multiplex PCR, while TCRdb's copy carries only in-frame clones and drops some. The table has more than 300,000 clones, roughly 90% seen once. The sequenced sample was PBMCs or T cells enriched from blood (not recorded which). The source of these receptors is a woman in her thirties who had been exposed to COVID-19.

This clone is a singleton in its sample. This chain uses TRBV6-5 with TRBJ2-5, with 9 bases matching TRBD2. The CDR3 runs to 14 residues. Germline V gene lookup returns CDR1 MNHEY and CDR2 SVGAGI. V shed 4 bases, J shed 1 base, and the junction held 1 base outside the gene matches. The CDR3, as DNA: TGTGCCAGCAGTTCTAGCGGGGCCCAAGAGACCCAGTACTTC. The encoded protein is CASSSSGAQETQYF.

A single count supports this clone. The J gene is TRBJ1-2, the V gene TRBV10-3; TRBD1 might be the D (6 bases). Germline V gene lookup returns CDR1 ENHRY and CDR2 SYGVKD. V dropped 0 bases and J dropped 1 base, with 18 bases sitting between them. The length of the CDR3 is 18 residues. CDR3 DNA sequence: TGTGCCATCAGTGAGTCACGTGAGGACAGTCCCATTAACTATGGCTACACCTTC. Its translation is CAISESREDSPINYGYTF.

The chain carries TRBV4-1 and TRBJ2-3; a weak D match, TRBD1 (5 bases). This CDR3 is 18 amino acids long. The germline V and J ends were trimmed by 10 bases and 3 bases, with 29 bases remaining between them. Germline values: CDR1 MGHRA, CDR2 YSYEKL. Written as DNA, the CDR3 is TGCGCCAACCCGTTTTTGCGACAGAACATTGATTGGACAGATACGCAGTATTTT. This encodes CANPFLRQNIDWTDTQYF.

The chain is built from TRBV4-1 and TRBJ2-1; TRBD2 matches 7 bases. This CDR3 is built from 16 residues. CDR1 is MGHRA, CDR2 YSYEKL, per germline. The J segment lost 2 bases and the V segment lost 0 bases, leaving 4 bases of the junction unmatched. CDR3 DNA sequence: TGCGCCAGCAGCCAAGATGGGGGGGGGACCTACAATGAGCAGTTCTTC. Protein product: CASSQDGGGTYNEQFF.

This chain links TRBV5-5 with TRBJ1-5; no definite D call. The CDR3 length is 16 residues. The germline V and J ends were trimmed by 3 bases and 1 base, with 14 bases remaining between them. The germline gives CDR1 SGHKS, CDR2 YYEKEE (reference sequence). CDR3 region: CASSSRPDTSNQPQHF. The CDR3 region has the DNA TGTGCCAGCAGCTCCAGACCAGACACAAGCAATCAGCCCCAGCATTTT.

CDR3 bases: TGTGCCAGCAGCTATGGGACTAGGGTCACCGGGGAGCTGTTTTTT. Protein sequence: CASSYGTRVTGELFF. The chain has TRBV7-6 and TRBJ2-2; 8 bases are a match to TRBD2. J gave up 4 bases and V 4 bases, and 5 bases lay outside the gene matches. The CDR3 has 15 residues. Germline V gene lookup returns CDR1 SGHVS and CDR2 FNYEAQ.

The rearrangement links TRBV2 to TRBJ1-2, with 8 bases lining up with TRBD1. After removal of 7 bases from V and 4 bases from J, the junction contained 11 bases not matched to a gene. The CDR3 consists of 15 residues. Germline values: CDR1 SNHLY, CDR2 FYNNEI. CDR3: CASTSYRGTTYGYTF. As DNA, the CDR3 is TGTGCCAGCACGTCCTACAGGGGGACGACCTATGGCTACACCTTC. Full variable domain (missing parts from reference TRBV2 and TRBJ1-2): EPEVTQTPSHQVTQMGQEVILRCVPISNHLYFYWYRQILGQKVEFLVSFYNNEISEKSEIFDDQFSVERPDGSNFTLKIRSTKLEDSAMYFCASTSYRGTTYGYTFGSGTRLTVV.

V usage is TRBV6-5 and J usage is TRBJ1-1; possibly TRBD1 for D (6 bases). CDR1 is MNHEY, CDR2 SVGAGI, per germline. Trimming left V 2 bases short and J 4 bases short, with 8 bases between. The CDR3 is made up of 13 amino acids. CDR3 bases: TGTGCCAGCAGTTACACAGGGCTCACTGAAGCTTTCTTT. Translating it yields CASSYTGLTEAFF.